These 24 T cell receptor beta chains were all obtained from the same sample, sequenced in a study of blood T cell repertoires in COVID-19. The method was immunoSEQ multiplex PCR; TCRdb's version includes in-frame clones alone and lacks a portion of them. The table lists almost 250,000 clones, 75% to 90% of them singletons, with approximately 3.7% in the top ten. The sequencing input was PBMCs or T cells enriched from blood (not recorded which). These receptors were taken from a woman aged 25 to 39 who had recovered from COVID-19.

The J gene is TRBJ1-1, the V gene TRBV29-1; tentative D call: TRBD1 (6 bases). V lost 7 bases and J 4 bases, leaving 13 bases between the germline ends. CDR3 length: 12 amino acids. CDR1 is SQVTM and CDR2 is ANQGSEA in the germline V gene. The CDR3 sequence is CSGQGFGTEAFF. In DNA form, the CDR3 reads TGCAGCGGTCAGGGGTTTGGCACTGAAGCTTTCTTT.

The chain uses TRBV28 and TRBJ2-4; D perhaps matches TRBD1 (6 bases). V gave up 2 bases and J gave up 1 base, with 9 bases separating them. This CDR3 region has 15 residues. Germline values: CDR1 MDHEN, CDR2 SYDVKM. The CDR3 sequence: CASSLPTGAKNIQYF. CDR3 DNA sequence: TGTGCCAGCAGTTTACCTACAGGGGCCAAAAACATTCAGTACTTC.

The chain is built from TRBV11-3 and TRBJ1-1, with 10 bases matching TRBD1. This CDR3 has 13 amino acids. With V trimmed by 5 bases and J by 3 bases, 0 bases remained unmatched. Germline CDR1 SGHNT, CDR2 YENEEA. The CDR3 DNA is TGTGCCAGCAGCGGGACAGGGGACACTGAAGCTTTCTTT. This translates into CASSGTGDTEAFF.

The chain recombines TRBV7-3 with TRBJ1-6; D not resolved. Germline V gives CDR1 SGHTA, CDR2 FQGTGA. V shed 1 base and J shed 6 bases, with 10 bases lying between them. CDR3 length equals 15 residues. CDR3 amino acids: CASSLKTGINSPLHF. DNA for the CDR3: TGTGCCAGCAGCTTAAAGACCGGGATTAATTCACCCCTCCACTTT. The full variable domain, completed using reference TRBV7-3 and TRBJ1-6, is GAGVSQTPSNKVTEKGKYVELRCDPISGHTALYWYRQSLGQGPEFLIYFQGTGAADDSGLPNDRFFAVRPEGSVSTLKIQRTERGDSAVYLCASSLKTGINSPLHFGNGTRLTVT.

The DNA of the CDR3 is TGTGCCAGCAGTCCGATCGGGACTTCCGGCTACACCTTC. Its translation is CASSPIGTSGYTF. The V call is TRBV12-3 or TRBV12-4, the J call TRBJ1-2; the D gene is possibly TRBD1 (5 bases). Trimming shortened V by 5 bases and J by 8 bases, and 15 bases separated the two germline ends. The CDR3 spans 13 residues.

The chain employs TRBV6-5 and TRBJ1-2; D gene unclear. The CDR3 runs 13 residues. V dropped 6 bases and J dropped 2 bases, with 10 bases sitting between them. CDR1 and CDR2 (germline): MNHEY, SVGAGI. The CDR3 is CASRAGMNYGYTF. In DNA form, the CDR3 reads TGTGCCAGCAGGGCGGGAATGAACTATGGCTACACCTTC.

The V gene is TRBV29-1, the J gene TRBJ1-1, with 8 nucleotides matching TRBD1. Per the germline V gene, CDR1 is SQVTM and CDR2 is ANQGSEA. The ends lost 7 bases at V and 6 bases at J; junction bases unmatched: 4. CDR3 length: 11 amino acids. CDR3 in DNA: TGCAGCGCTGACAGGGGCCCTGAAGCTTTCTTT. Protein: CSADRGPEAFF.

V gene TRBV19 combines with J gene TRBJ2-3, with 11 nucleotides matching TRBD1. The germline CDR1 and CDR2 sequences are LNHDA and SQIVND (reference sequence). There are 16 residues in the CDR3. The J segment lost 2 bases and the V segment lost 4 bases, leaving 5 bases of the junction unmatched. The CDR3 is CASSSRTGGYTDTQYF. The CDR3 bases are TGTGCCAGTAGTAGTAGGACAGGGGGCTACACAGATACGCAGTATTTT.

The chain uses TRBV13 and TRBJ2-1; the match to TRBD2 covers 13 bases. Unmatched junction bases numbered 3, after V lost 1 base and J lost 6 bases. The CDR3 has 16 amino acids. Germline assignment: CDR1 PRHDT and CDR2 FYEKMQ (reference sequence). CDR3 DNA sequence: TGTGCCAGCAGCTTAGCGGGACTAGCGGGGTTCAATGAGCAGTTCTTC. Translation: CASSLAGLAGFNEQFF. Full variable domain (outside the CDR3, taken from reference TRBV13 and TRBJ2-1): AAGVIQSPRHLIKEKRETATLKCYPIPRHDTVYWYQQGPGQDPQFLISFYEKMQSDKGSIPDRFSAQQFSDYHSELNMSSLELGDSALYFCASSLAGLAGFNEQFFGPGTRLTVL.

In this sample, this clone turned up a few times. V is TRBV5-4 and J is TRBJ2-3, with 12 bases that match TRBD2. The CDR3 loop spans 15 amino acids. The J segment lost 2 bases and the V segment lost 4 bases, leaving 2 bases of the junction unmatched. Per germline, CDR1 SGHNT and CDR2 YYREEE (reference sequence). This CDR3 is CASSRTSGNTDTQYF. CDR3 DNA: TGTGCCAGCAGCCGGACTAGCGGGAACACAGATACGCAGTATTTT.

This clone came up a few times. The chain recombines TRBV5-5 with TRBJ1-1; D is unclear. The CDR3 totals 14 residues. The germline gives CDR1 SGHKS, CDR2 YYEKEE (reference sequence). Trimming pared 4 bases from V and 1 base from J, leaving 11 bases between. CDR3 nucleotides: TGTGCCAGCAGCCTTGCCACAACGAACACTGAAGCTTTCTTT. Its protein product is CASSLATTNTEAFF. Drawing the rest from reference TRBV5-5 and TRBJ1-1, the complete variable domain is DAGVTQSPTHLIKTRGQQVTLRCSPISGHKSVSWYQQVLGQGPQFIFQYYEKEERGRGNFPDRFSARQFPNYSSELNVNALLLGDSALYLCASSLATTNTEAFFGQGTRLTVV.

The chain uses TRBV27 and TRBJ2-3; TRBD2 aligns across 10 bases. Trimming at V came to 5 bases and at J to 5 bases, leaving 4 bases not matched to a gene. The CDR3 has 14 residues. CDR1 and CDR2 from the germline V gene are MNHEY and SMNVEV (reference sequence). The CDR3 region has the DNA TGTGCCAGCAGTCCGTGGACTAGCGGAGATACGCAGTATTTT. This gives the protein CASSPWTSGDTQYF.

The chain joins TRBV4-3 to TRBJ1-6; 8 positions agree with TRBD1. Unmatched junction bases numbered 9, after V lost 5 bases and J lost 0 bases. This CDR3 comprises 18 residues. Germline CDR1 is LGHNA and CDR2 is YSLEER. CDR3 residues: CASSNRDRFSSYNSPLHF. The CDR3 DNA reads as TGCGCCAGCAGCAACCGGGACAGGTTTAGCTCCTATAATTCACCCCTCCACTTT.

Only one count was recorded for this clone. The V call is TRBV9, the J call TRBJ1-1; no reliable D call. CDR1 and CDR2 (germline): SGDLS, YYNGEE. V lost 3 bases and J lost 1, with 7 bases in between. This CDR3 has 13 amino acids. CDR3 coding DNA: TGTGCCAGCAGCGAGGCGGCGAACACTGAAGCTTTCTTT. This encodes CASSEAANTEAFF.

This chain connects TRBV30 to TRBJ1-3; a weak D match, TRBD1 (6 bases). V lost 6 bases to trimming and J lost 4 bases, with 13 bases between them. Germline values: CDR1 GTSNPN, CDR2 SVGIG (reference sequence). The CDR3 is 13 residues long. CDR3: CACSRGYGNTIYF. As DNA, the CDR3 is TGTGCCTGCTCCAGGGGCTACGGAAACACCATATATTTT.

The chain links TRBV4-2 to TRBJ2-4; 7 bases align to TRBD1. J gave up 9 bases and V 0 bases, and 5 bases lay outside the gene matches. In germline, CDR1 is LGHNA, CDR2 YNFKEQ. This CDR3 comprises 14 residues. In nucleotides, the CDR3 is TGTGCCAGCAGCCAAGATTCACAGGGGTCCATTCAGTACTTC. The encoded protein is CASSQDSQGSIQYF.

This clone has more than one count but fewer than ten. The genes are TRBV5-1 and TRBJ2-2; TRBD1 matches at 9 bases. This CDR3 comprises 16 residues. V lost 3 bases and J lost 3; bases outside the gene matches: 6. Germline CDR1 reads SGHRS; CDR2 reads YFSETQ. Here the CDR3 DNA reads TGCGCCAGCAGCTCGACAGGGGGTGGCGACACCGGGGAGCTGTTTTTT. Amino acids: CASSSTGGGDTGELFF.

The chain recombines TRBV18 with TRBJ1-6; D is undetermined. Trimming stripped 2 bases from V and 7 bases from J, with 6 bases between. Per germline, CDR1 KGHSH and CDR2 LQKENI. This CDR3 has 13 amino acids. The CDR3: CASSPFGNSPLHF. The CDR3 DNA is TGTGCCAGCTCACCATTCGGGAATTCACCCCTCCACTTT.

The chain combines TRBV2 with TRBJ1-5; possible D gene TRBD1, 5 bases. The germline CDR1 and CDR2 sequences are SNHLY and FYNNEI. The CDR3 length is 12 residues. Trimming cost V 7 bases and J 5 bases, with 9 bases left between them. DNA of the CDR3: TGTGCCAGCACGGGGGGATATCAGCCCCAGCATTTT. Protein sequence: CASTGGYQPQHF. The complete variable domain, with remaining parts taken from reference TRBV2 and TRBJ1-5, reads EPEVTQTPSHQVTQMGQEVILRCVPISNHLYFYWYRQILGQKVEFLVSFYNNEISEKSEIFDDQFSVERPDGSNFTLKIRSTKLEDSAMYFCASTGGYQPQHFGDGTRLSIL.

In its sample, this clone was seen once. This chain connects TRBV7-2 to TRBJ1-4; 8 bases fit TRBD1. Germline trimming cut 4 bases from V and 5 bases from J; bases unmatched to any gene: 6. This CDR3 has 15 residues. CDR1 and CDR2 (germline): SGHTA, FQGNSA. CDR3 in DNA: TGTGCCAGCAGCTCTGGGCGGACAGGGAATGAAAAACTGTTTTTT. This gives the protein CASSSGRTGNEKLFF.

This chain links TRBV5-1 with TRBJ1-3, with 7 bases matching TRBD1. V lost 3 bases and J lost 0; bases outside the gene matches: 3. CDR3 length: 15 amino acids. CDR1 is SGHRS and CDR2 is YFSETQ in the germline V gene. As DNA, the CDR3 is TGCGCCAGCAGCTGGACAGGAGACTCTGGAAACACCATATATTTT. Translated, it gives CASSWTGDSGNTIYF.

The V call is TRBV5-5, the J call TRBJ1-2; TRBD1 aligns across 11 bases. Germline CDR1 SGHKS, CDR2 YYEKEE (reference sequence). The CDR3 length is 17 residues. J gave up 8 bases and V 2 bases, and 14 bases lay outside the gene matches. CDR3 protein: CASSFLSRTGGEKGYTF. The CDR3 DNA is TGTGCCAGCAGCTTCCTTTCGCGGACAGGGGGCGAAAAAGGCTACACCTTC.

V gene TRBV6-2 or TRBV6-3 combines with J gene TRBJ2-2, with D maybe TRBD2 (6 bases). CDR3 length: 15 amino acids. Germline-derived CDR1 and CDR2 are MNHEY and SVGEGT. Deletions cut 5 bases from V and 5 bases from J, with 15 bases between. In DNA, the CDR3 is TGTGCCAGCAGTGACCCCGGGAGAACGACCGGGGAGCTGTTTTTT. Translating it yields CASSDPGRTTGELFF.

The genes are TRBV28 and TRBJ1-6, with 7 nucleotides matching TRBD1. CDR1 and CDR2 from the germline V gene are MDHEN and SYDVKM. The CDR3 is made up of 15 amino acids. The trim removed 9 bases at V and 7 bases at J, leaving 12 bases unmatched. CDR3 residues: CASRDSLGVNSPLHF. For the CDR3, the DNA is TGTGCCAGTCGGGACAGTCTAGGTGTAAATTCACCCCTCCACTTT.